These T cell receptor beta chains were read from a single sample in a study of regulatory T cells in long-lasting Graves disease. TCRdb re-called the multiplex PCR reads with MiXCR, one entry per CDR3 protein. This table holds around 460,000 distinct CDR3 sequences, less than 15% found once. The sample also formed part of further work on T cells in Graves' hyperthyroidism and ophthalmopathy.

The material was peripheral blood mononuclear cells (PBMCs), obtained at new diagnosis, from a patient treated with antithyroid drugs. These receptors were obtained from a woman aged 45-65 years with Graves disease. CDR3s include the opening cysteine and the closing phenylalanine or tryptophan. The D gene is left open where the match is weak. Not every row has a clone size; where given, it reads once, few, many or a size class.

>TRBJ2-7|TRBV10-3|TRBD2|few
CAISVAGASSYEQYF
TGTGCCATCAGTGTTGCGGGAGCAAGCTCCTACGAGCAGTACTTC
>TRBJ2-5|TRBV3-1|TRBD2|-
CASSQSSLAGGPGGETQYF
TGTGCCAGCAGCCAATCGTCGCTAGCGGGAGGGCCTGGGGGAGAGACCCAGTACTTC
>TRBJ1-1|TRBV19|TRBD1|few
CATVPGQGLNTEAFF
TGTGCCACCGTCCCGGGACAGGGGCTGAACACTGAAGCTTTCTTT
>TRBJ1-2|TRBV6-2/TRBV6-3|TRBD1|many
CATYSGGKPYGYTF
TGTGCCACCTACTCAGGGGGGAAACCCTATGGCTACACCTTC
>TRBJ1-1|TRBV30|TRBD1|-
CAWSGTGLFTEAFF
TGTGCCTGGAGCGGGACAGGGTTGTTCACTGAAGCTTTCTTT
>TRBJ1-1|TRBV12-3/TRBV12-4|-|many
CASSRLGPEAFF
TGTGCCAGCAGCCGCCTTGGTCCTGAAGCTTTCTTT
>TRBJ2-7|TRBV4-2|-|-
CASSQDGGGSEQYF
TGTGCCAGCAGCCAAGATGGGGGGGGCAGTGAGCAGTACTTC
>TRBJ2-1|TRBV5-1|-|many
CASSASTGASYNEQFF
TGCGCCAGCAGCGCTTCGACTGGAGCTTCCTACAATGAGCAGTTCTTC
>TRBJ2-1|TRBV6-5|-|-
CASSDSKVGGQFF
TGTGCCAGCAGTGACTCGAAAGTGGGAGGGCAGTTCTTC
>TRBJ2-5|TRBV5-1|-|-
CASSLDRKEETQYF
TGCGCCAGCAGCTTGGACAGGAAGGAGGAGACCCAGTACTTC
>TRBJ1-2|TRBV14|-|-
CASSRVQENGYTF
TGTGCCAGCAGCCGCGTACAGGAAAATGGTTACACCTTC
>TRBJ1-5|TRBV3-1|-|many
CASSQEGSGQPQHF
TGTGCCAGCAGCCAAGAAGGGTCGGGTCAGCCCCAGCATTTT
>TRBJ2-7|TRBV7-6|-|-
CASSLDRGRDLPYEQYF
TGTGCCAGCAGCTTAGACCGTGGCAGGGATCTTCCCTACGAGCAGTACTTC
>TRBJ2-5|TRBV28|-|many
CASSSMMRGLLQETQYF
TGTGCCAGCAGTTCCATGATGCGGGGGCTCTTACAAGAGACCCAGTACTTC
>TRBJ2-2|TRBV9|TRBD2|-
CASSVGGLAGVLTGELFF
TGTGCCAGCAGCGTAGGGGGACTAGCGGGAGTGTTGACCGGGGAGCTGTTTTTT
>TRBJ1-6|TRBV9|-|-
CASSVREYNSPLHF
TGTGCCAGCAGCGTCAGGGAGTATAATTCACCCCTCCACTTT
>TRBJ2-3|TRBV6-5|-|many
CASSYSGVLSTDTQYF
TGTGCCAGCAGTTACTCTGGCGTCCTTAGCACAGATACGCAGTATTTT
>TRBJ2-7|TRBV5-1|TRBD1|many
CASSWGDRDEQYF
TGCGCCAGCAGCTGGGGGGACAGGGACGAGCAGTACTTC
>TRBJ2-7|TRBV5-1|-|few
CASNREGGYEQYF
TGCGCCAGCAACCGGGAAGGGGGCTACGAGCAGTACTTC
>TRBJ1-1|TRBV27|-|-
CASSLGPPWGGPGTEAFF
TGTGCCAGCAGTTTAGGACCCCCGTGGGGGGGGCCGGGGACTGAAGCTTTCTTT
>TRBJ2-7|TRBV2|-|many
CASTGRPRDEQYF
TGTGCCAGCACAGGCAGGCCGAGGGACGAGCAGTACTTC
>TRBJ2-7|TRBV6-1|TRBD1|-
CASTGGTGFVNEQYF
TGTGCCAGCACCGGCGGGACAGGGTTTGTCAACGAGCAGTACTTC
>TRBJ2-7|TRBV28|TRBD2|-
CASSWGLAAYNEQYF
TGTGCCAGCAGTTGGGGACTAGCGGCCTACAATGAGCAGTACTTC
>TRBJ2-2|TRBV2|-|many
CASSGWLGGTGELFF
TGTGCCAGCAGTGGATGGCTAGGGGGCACCGGGGAGCTGTTTTTT
>TRBJ2-1|TRBV20-1|TRBD2|few
CSASSGRIGNEQFF
TGCAGTGCTAGTAGCGGGAGAATAGGCAATGAGCAGTTCTTC
>TRBJ1-6|TRBV28|-|few
CASSPRQVNSPLHF
TGTGCCAGCAGTCCCAGACAGGTTAATTCACCCCTCCACTTT
>TRBJ2-4|TRBV28|TRBD2|few
CASSPQLAGVKNIQYF
TGTGCCAGCAGTCCACAATTAGCGGGTGTTAAAAACATTCAGTACTTC
>TRBJ2-7|TRBV3-1|TRBD2|many
CASRPAGGPYEQYF
TGTGCCAGCAGGCCAGCGGGAGGGCCCTACGAGCAGTACTTC
>TRBJ2-5|TRBV12-3/TRBV12-4|-|-
CASSRAGLGETQYF
TGTGCCAGCTCTCGGGCAGGGCTTGGAGAGACCCAGTACTTC
>TRBJ2-3|TRBV13|TRBD2|few
CASSPFGRAGDMQYF
TGTGCCAGCAGCCCCTTCGGGAGGGCAGGAGATATGCAGTATTTT
>TRBJ1-2|TRBV30|-|many
CACSSGTYGYTF
TGTGCCTGCAGTTCAGGGACTTATGGCTACACCTTC
>TRBJ1-4|TRBV7-2|TRBD1|many
CASGRDSGEKLFF
TGTGCCAGCGGAAGGGACAGTGGTGAAAAACTGTTTTTT
>TRBJ2-7|TRBV7-6|TRBD2|few
CASSWGLAGIYEQYF
TGTGCCAGCAGCTGGGGACTAGCGGGAATCTACGAGCAGTACTTC
>TRBJ1-2|TRBV9|TRBD1|few
CARTQPTQTGGLGYTF
TGTGCCAGGACACAACCGACCCAGACAGGGGGATTGGGCTACACCTTC
>TRBJ1-1|TRBV12-3/TRBV12-4|TRBD1|few
CASSHDRGGSTEAFF
TGTGCCAGCAGTCACGACAGGGGAGGTTCAACTGAAGCTTTCTTT
>TRBJ2-1|TRBV7-9|TRBD2|few
CASSFGLAPRRSYNEQFF
TGTGCCAGCAGCTTCGGACTAGCGCCCAGGCGGAGCTACAATGAGCAGTTCTTC
>TRBJ1-2|TRBV4-1|-|-
CACSQEPVGGNYGYTF
TGTGCCTGCAGCCAAGAACCGGTCGGGGGGAACTATGGCTACACCTTC
>TRBJ2-3|TRBV6-2/TRBV6-3|-|-
CASSEAGTATDTQYF
TGTGCCAGCAGTGAAGCGGGGACAGCCACAGATACGCAGTATTTT
>TRBJ2-3|TRBV20-1|TRBD2|-
CSARDLSGSSDTQYF
TGCAGTGCTAGAGATCTAAGCGGGAGTTCAGATACGCAGTATTTT
>TRBJ1-5|TRBV6-2/TRBV6-3|-|-
CASSPDTRTGRAQHF
TGTGCCAGCAGCCCAGACACTCGGACGGGGAGGGCCCAGCATTTT
>TRBJ2-3|TRBV7-2|TRBD2|many
CASSRAGGITDTQYF
TGTGCCAGCAGTCGAGCGGGAGGTATAACAGATACGCAGTATTTT
>TRBJ2-7|TRBV7-9|-|-
CASSLVTGHEQYF
TGTGCCAGCAGCTTGGTCACAGGGCACGAGCAGTACTTC
>TRBJ2-4|TRBV2|-|few
CASSEARSGLAKNIQYF
TGTGCCAGCAGTGAAGCACGGTCGGGTCTAGCCAAAAACATTCAGTACTTC
>TRBJ2-3|TRBV27|-|-
CASSLSVVSGKDTQYF
TGTGCCAGCAGTTTATCAGTGGTTTCGGGAAAAGATACGCAGTATTTT
>TRBJ1-5|TRBV3-1|TRBD1|many
CASSLGTDSNQPQHF
TGTGCCAGCAGCCTAGGGACAGATAGCAATCAGCCCCAGCATTTT
>TRBJ2-1|TRBV28|-|-
CASLGGREPIRGYNEQFF
TGTGCCAGCTTGGGAGGCAGGGAACCCATAAGAGGGTACAATGAGCAGTTCTTC
>TRBJ1-5|TRBV6-1|-|many
CASSRTLGLNQPQHF
TGTGCCAGCAGTAGGACCCTCGGACTTAATCAGCCCCAGCATTTT
>TRBJ2-3|TRBV5-5|-|-
CASGGDGDTQYF
TGTGCGTCTGGCGGGGACGGGGATACGCAGTATTTT
>TRBJ2-1|TRBV5-1|-|many
CASSLGDSVRNEQFF
TGCGCCAGCAGCTTGGGGGACTCCGTACGCAATGAGCAGTTCTTC
>TRBJ2-1|TRBV19|-|many
CASSTTGNEQFF
TGTGCCAGCAGTACGACCGGCAATGAGCAGTTCTTC
>TRBJ2-7|TRBV7-2|-|many
CASSLGSGPLTHYEQYF
TGTGCCAGCAGCTTAGGTTCAGGGCCGCTTACCCATTACGAGCAGTACTTC
>TRBJ2-1|TRBV29-1|-|many
CSVEAPDRNTYNEQFF
TGCAGCGTTGAAGCCCCGGACAGAAATACCTACAATGAGCAGTTCTTC
>TRBJ2-4|TRBV6-2/TRBV6-3|TRBD1|many
CASSYRGTGGNIQYF
TGTGCCAGCAGCTATCGGGGGACAGGGGGAAACATTCAGTACTTC
>TRBJ2-1|TRBV10-2|TRBD2|-
CASSEVTSGRGNEQFF
TGCGCCAGCAGTGAGGTCACTAGCGGGAGGGGAAATGAGCAGTTCTTC